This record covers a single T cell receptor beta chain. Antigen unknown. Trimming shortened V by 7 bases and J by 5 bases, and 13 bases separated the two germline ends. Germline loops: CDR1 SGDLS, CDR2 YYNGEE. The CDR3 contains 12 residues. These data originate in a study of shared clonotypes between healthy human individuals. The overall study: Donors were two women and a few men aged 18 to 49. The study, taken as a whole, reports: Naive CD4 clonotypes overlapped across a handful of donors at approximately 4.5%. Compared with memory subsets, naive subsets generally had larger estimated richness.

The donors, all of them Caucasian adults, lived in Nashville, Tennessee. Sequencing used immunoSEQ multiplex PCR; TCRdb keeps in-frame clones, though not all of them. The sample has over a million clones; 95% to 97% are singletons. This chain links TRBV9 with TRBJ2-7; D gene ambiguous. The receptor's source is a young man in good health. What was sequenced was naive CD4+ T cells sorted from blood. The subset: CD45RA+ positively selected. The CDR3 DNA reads TGTGCCAGCGCCGCACCCCGGAACGAGCAGTACTTC. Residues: CASAAPRNEQYF. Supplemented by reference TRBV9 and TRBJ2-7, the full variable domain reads DSGVTQTPKHLITATGQRVTLRCSPRSGDLSVYWYQQSLDQGLQFLIQYYNGEERAKGNILERFSAQQFPDLHSELNLSSLELGDSALYFCASAAPRNEQYFGPGTRLTVT.